A single sample is the source of the 8 T cell receptor beta chains below, sequenced in a study of cytomegalovirus exposure and HLA in healthy donors. The PCR employed 60 Vbeta primers together with 13 Jbeta primers. The protocol was immunoSEQ multiplex PCR, while the TCRdb copy is restricted to in-frame clones and leaves out a portion. The repertoire has about 200,000 clones, approximately 78% of them found once; the top ten carry roughly 3.1%. Sequencing was done on a sample of PBMCs. All receptors derive from a man aged 30-40 years in good health and CMV-seronegative.

V is TRBV5-6 and J is TRBJ2-1; TRBD1 is a possible D gene (5 bases). This CDR3 is 16 amino acids long. Germline CDR1 reads SGHDT; CDR2 reads YYEEEE. The germline V and J ends were trimmed by 6 bases and 0 bases, with 16 bases remaining between them. CDR3: CASNKRTGSSYNEQFF. The CDR3 nucleotides read TGTGCCAGCAACAAACGCACAGGTAGCTCCTACAATGAGCAGTTCTTC.

This chain joins TRBV7-2 and TRBJ1-1; 7 bases match TRBD1. Germline loops: CDR1 SGHTA, CDR2 FQGNSA. V trimming: 3 bases; J trimming: 1 base; junction bases outside the gene matches: 8. CDR3 length equals 16 residues. The CDR3: CASSFSGTVPNTEAFF. In nucleotides, the CDR3 is TGTGCCAGCAGCTTTAGCGGGACAGTGCCGAACACTGAAGCTTTCTTT.

This clone was observed a few times. The chain carries TRBV28 and TRBJ2-7; no definite D call. Looked up from germline, CDR1 is MDHEN and CDR2 is SYDVKM. V was clipped by 8 bases and J by 3 bases, with 11 bases between them. The CDR3 sequence is 12 residues long. The CDR3 region is CASGPFFYEQYF. The CDR3 nucleotides are TGTGCCAGCGGGCCCTTCTTCTACGAGCAGTACTTC.

The V call is TRBV9, the J call TRBJ2-3, with 9 bases lining up with TRBD2. Germline CDR1 reads SGDLS; CDR2 reads YYNGEE. V was pared by 4 bases and J by 2 bases, with 2 bases of the junction left unmatched. The CDR3 runs 14 residues. The CDR3 DNA follows: TGTGCCAGCAGCAAGGGACTAGCCACAGATACGCAGTATTTT. This encodes CASSKGLATDTQYF.

The chain is built from TRBV7-8 and TRBJ2-7; D is possibly TRBD2 (6 bases). V lost 6 bases and J lost 3, with 12 bases in between. This CDR3 has 13 amino acids. Germline CDR1 is SGHVS and CDR2 is FQNEAQ. For the CDR3, the DNA is TGTGCCAGCAGGCAACGGGGGAACTACGAGCAGTACTTC. It yields the protein CASRQRGNYEQYF.

The V gene is TRBV10-3, the J gene TRBJ2-1, with 9 nucleotides matching TRBD2. Germline CDR1 ENHRY, CDR2 SYGVKD. V trimming: 2 bases; J trimming: 7 bases; junction bases outside the gene matches: 15. CDR3 length: 18 amino acids. The CDR3 DNA is TGTGCCATCAGTGAGGGGGCTAGCGGGGCCCCCTTCTCGAATGAGCAGTTCTTC. Translated: CAISEGASGAPFSNEQFF.

The genes are TRBV29-1 and TRBJ1-2, with D possibly matching TRBD1 (5 bases). CDR3 size: 12 residues. Trimming removed 6 bases from V and 0 bases from J, with 8 bases in between. Germline V gene data show CDR1 as SQVTM and CDR2 as ANQGSEA. The CDR3, as DNA: TGCAGCGTCGACAGAGCTAACTATGGCTACACCTTC. Its translation: CSVDRANYGYTF.

J is TRBJ2-2 and V is TRBV5-1, with 8 nucleotides matching TRBD1. The length of the CDR3 is 13 residues. V lost 7 bases to trimming and J lost 1 base; unmatched junction nucleotides: 0. Germline V gene data show CDR1 as SGHRS and CDR2 as YFSETQ. CDR3 residues: CASGTGNTGELFF. DNA of the CDR3: TGCGCCAGCGGGACAGGGAACACCGGGGAGCTGTTTTTT.